A single T cell receptor (beta chain) is shown here with its context. The antigen this receptor binds is unknown. Base qualities are not provided; no much larger clone lies one nucleotide away. The immunoSEQ Assay, a bias-controlled multiplex PCR, was used to amplify TCRbeta CDR3 regions from genomic DNA. The paper's processing steps were these. Nucleated cell counts per sample were estimated from amplification of reference gene primers within the assay. To quantify the absolute abundance of each unique TCRbeta CDR3 rearrangement, sequence reads were collapsed and filtered. For each sample, productive Simpson clonality was calculated as the square root of Simpson's diversity index over productive rearrangements. TCRdb obtained this table from immuneACCESS and retained in-frame rearrangements with V and J assigned. These tables miss some clones; where compared with another copy, unresolved V genes account for less than half of the shortfall, and the remainder is unexplained. The V and J calls and clone size are taken from that table; D and trimming were inferred from the DNA. This sample lists some 320,000 clones; roughly 90% were detected once. Roughly 5% of the sample comes from the top ten.

These data are taken from a study of blood T cell repertoires in COVID-19 (dated by TCRdb to 2019 to 2021). About the study as a whole: The collaborator samples originated in the United States, Italy and Spain and spanned the acute and convalescent phases of COVID-19. Where available, HLA class I and class II types were taken from metadata supplied by the sample provider and were not determined by assay-based typing. The samples were drawn from two sources: the first 160 participants of the ongoing ImmuneRACE study, and about 1,300 subjects contributed by 6 global collaborators. The sample metadata nearly always contained a de-identified subject ID, COVID-19 status, age in years and sex. The material from the prospective study consisted of cDNA or gDNA derived from T cells, B-cell-depleted T cells, or PBMCs. Subjects who had been exposed to COVID-19, were actively infected with it, or had recovered from it provided the deeply sampled blood TCRbeta repertoires that made up the dataset. The repertoires were released in a freely available public database intended as a resource for research on the immune response to SARS-CoV-2. Paper-wide results and their limitations: The quantity of clinical and demographic metadata differed by source and by participant and was supplied without curation.

Enrolling through a virtual design, the prospective study's participants ranged in age from roughly 18 to 90 years and lived across around 25 United States geographic areas. In the prospective study, cohorts were assigned on the basis of participant-reported clinical history obtained from a screening survey and a study questionnaire. For ImmuneRACE Cohort 3, a participant was defined as recovered based on two consecutive negative NP/OP PCR tests, clearance by a healthcare professional, or resolution of symptoms. In the prospective study, whole blood, serum and a nasopharyngeal or oropharyngeal swab were collected from each participant by mobile phlebotomists. Prospective study participants could optionally give additional blood draws and questionnaires over a roughly two-month period. Blood samples from the prospective study were shipped frozen or at room temperature prior to DNA extraction. Measured from the cysteine to the phenylalanine, the CDR3 is 15 residues long. Kept here is only the CDR3 DNA, which spans 45 bases and is read in frame from base 1. Trimming takes 4 bases off V and 4 bases off J; junction bases not matched to a gene: 6. CDR1 MNHEY and CDR2 SVGEGT were looked up in the germline V gene.

The receptor chain draws on TRBV6-2 or TRBV6-3 and TRBJ2-1; the junction holds 8 bases that match TRBD2. The clonotype comes from a man aged 60 to 75 who had recovered from COVID-19. The sample consisted of PBMCs or T cells enriched from blood (not recorded which). The nucleotide sequence is TGTGCCAGCAGTTTCCCGGGAGGGTATTACAATGAGCAGTTCTTC. This sequence encodes CASSFPGGYYNEQFF.